This TCR beta chain was recovered during a study of T-cell reconstitution after alpha-beta-depleted transplantation in children. The CDR3 is 12 amino acids. Germline V gene sequence: CDR1 ENHRY, CDR2 SYGVKD. Trimming left V 3 bases short and J 12 bases short, with 12 bases between. Unique molecular identifiers were built into the TCRbeta library. MiXCR, run by TCRdb on the PCR reads, gives a single entry per CDR3 protein. The table lists 400,000 to 500,000 distinct CDR3 sequences, 11% of them singletons. The starting material was PBMCs from the stem cell graft donor, obtained from the stem cell graft. This receptor was taken from a human donor who donated a stem cell graft to a child with acute myeloid leukemia. The chain couples TRBV10-3 to TRBJ2-1, with D perhaps TRBD2 (6 bases). The CDR3 region has the DNA TGTGCCATCAGTGAAGGGATTAGCGGGCAGTTCTTC. It translates to CAISEGISGQFF.